This T cell receptor (beta chain) was sequenced in a study of cytomegalovirus exposure and HLA in healthy donors. Study outcomes and limitations: A highly shared variant cluster was judged a likely technical artifact.

In this sample, this clone turned up a few times. Its antigen remains unknown. V shed 0 bases and J shed 7 bases, with 5 bases lying between them. The germline V gene has CDR1 SGHRS and CDR2 YFSETQ. The CDR3 has 12 residues. Amplification used 60 Vbeta primers and 13 Jbeta primers. Assay: immunoSEQ multiplex PCR; the TCRdb copy retains only in-frame clones and omits some. The data show 120,000 or so clones, with over 70% seen just once and under 3.5% held by the top ten. The receptor's source is a woman aged 45-65 years in good health and CMV-seronegative. Sequencing was done on a sample of PBMCs. The gene calls are TRBV5-1 and TRBJ1-5; unclear D gene. The CDR3 is CASSLAGQPQHF. The CDR3 region has the DNA TGCGCCAGCAGCTTGGCCGGGCAGCCCCAGCATTTT.